What follows are 18 T cell receptor beta chains derived from one specimen sequenced in a study of shared clonotypes between healthy human individuals. Assay: immunoSEQ multiplex PCR; the TCRdb copy retains only in-frame clones and omits some. Here the sample spans around 1,000,000 clones, roughly 77% being singletons. Material: memory CD4+ T cells from PBMCs. Subset in this sample: CD45RA-negative fraction. Receptors were obtained from a man in his late teens or twenties in good health. Some clones in this sample may be carry-over from other donors' samples.

This sequence joins TRBV2 and TRBJ1-2; D is unclear. The CDR3 is 15 amino acids. Germline V lookup: CDR1 SNHLY, CDR2 FYNNEI. V shed 0 bases and J shed 8 bases, with 16 bases lying between them. CDR3 residues: CASSEAEVRAGGYTF. The CDR3 region has the DNA TGTGCCAGCAGTGAAGCAGAAGTAAGAGCGGGAGGCTACACCTTC.

This clone was detected a few times. This sequence joins TRBV7-2 and TRBJ1-5, with unresolved D. V was cut by 5 bases and J by 1 base, with 15 bases left in between. The V gene's germline CDR1 is SGHTA and CDR2 FQGNSA. The CDR3 is 16 residues long. The chain's CDR3 is CASSPGAGRSNQPQHF. CDR3 nucleotide sequence: TGTGCCAGCAGCCCCGGAGCCGGGCGGAGCAATCAGCCCCAGCATTTT.

Concerning this clone: Other nucleotide sequences from this sample produce the same CDR3. The chain has TRBV7-9 and TRBJ2-1; 14 nucleotides agree with TRBD2. V lost 3 bases, J lost 7 bases, and 2 bases stayed unmatched. Germline CDR1 SEHNR, CDR2 FQNEAQ (reference sequence). The CDR3 consists of 15 residues. The CDR3 sequence is CASSLTSGRANEQFF. The DNA for the CDR3 is TGTGCCAGCAGCTTGACTAGCGGGAGGGCGAATGAGCAGTTCTTC.

The V call is TRBV30, the J call TRBJ2-7, with no clear D. This CDR3 has 11 residues. Germline assignment: CDR1 GTSNPN and CDR2 SVGIG (reference sequence). V was clipped by 4 bases and J by 10 bases, with 14 bases between them. CDR3 sequence: CAWNNEVVQYF. Here the CDR3 DNA reads TGTGCCTGGAATAACGAGGTCGTCCAGTACTTC.

The genes are TRBV10-3 and TRBJ1-2, with D tentatively TRBD1 (6 bases). Looked up from germline, CDR1 is ENHRY and CDR2 is SYGVKD. CDR3 size: 16 residues. Trimming stripped 4 bases from V and 2 bases from J, with 17 bases between. In DNA form, the CDR3 reads TGTGCCATCAGTGCGCAAGGGGGAGATGGGAACTATGGCTACACCTTC. Translating gives CAISAQGGDGNYGYTF.

DNA of the CDR3: TGTGCTAGTGGTCTCGACAGGGGATACAATGAGCAGTTCTTC. It is translated as CASGLDRGYNEQFF. The chain uses TRBV12-5 and TRBJ2-1; TRBD1 matches 8 bases. In germline, CDR1 is LGHNT, CDR2 FRNRAP. The CDR3 is 14 amino acids. J gave up 4 bases and V 5 bases, and 4 bases lay outside the gene matches.

This clone came up many times. V is TRBV5-4 and J is TRBJ2-7, with 14 bases lining up with TRBD2. V lost 4 bases, J lost 3 bases, and 9 bases stayed unmatched. The CDR3 contains 17 residues. Germline V gives CDR1 SGHNT, CDR2 YYREEE (reference sequence). CDR3 amino acids: CASSPGTSGSFGYEQYF. The CDR3 DNA is TGTGCCAGCAGCCCCGGGACTAGCGGGAGTTTTGGCTACGAGCAGTACTTC.

V and J are TRBV7-7 and TRBJ2-3; tentatively, D is TRBD2 (6 bases). Germline V gene sequence: CDR1 SSHAT, CDR2 FNYEAQ (reference sequence). Trimming took off 2 bases at V and 2 bases at J, with 14 bases between the two ends. The CDR3 sequence is 16 residues long. In DNA form, the CDR3 reads TGTGCCAGCAGCTTATCCCCCGGCGGGAACACAGATACGCAGTATTTT. This encodes CASSLSPGGNTDTQYF.

Worth noting for this clone: With a much larger clone just one base away, this may be a read error. Other DNA sequences in this specimen translate into the identical CDR3. The chain links TRBV6-1 to TRBJ1-2; D unresolved. This CDR3 spans 12 amino acids. Between the trimmed V and J ends, which lost 3 bases and 2 bases, there was a span of 4 bases. The V gene's germline CDR1 is MNHNS and CDR2 SASEGT. In DNA, the CDR3 is TGTGCCAGCAGTGAGGGGAACTATGGCTACACCTTC. Its protein is CASSEGNYGYTF.

The chain joins TRBV5-5 to TRBJ1-5, with D possibly being TRBD1 (5 bases). This CDR3 is 16 amino acids long. Germline CDR1 SGHKS, CDR2 YYEKEE (reference sequence). V lost 1 base and J lost 5, with 16 bases in between. The CDR3 coding sequence is TGTGCCAGCAGCTTGTGGGGGTTTGGCACCGATCAGCCCCAGCATTTT. Translated, it gives CASSLWGFGTDQPQHF. The full variable domain, in which reference TRBV5-5 and TRBJ1-5 provide the parts outside the CDR3, is DAGVTQSPTHLIKTRGQQVTLRCSPISGHKSVSWYQQVLGQGPQFIFQYYEKEERGRGNFPDRFSARQFPNYSSELNVNALLLGDSALYLCASSLWGFGTDQPQHFGDGTRLSIL.

This clone was seen once. The chain couples TRBV12-5 to TRBJ2-2, with D hard to call. Germline CDR1 is LGHNT and CDR2 is FRNRAP. This CDR3 is built from 13 residues. Trimming pared 8 bases from V and 1 base from J, leaving 8 bases between. The CDR3 nucleotides are TGTGCTAGTTCTGGGCTGAACACCGGGGAGCTGTTTTTT. Encoded protein: CASSGLNTGELFF.

The chain has TRBV6-6 and TRBJ2-7; no definite D call. The CDR3 loop spans 14 amino acids. Looked up from germline, CDR1 is MNHNY and CDR2 is SVGAGI (reference sequence). The V gene lost 3 bases and the J gene lost 0 bases, with 9 bases spanning the gap. CDR3 in amino acids: CASSYLGYSYEQYF. As DNA, the CDR3 is TGTGCCAGCAGTTATCTGGGGTACTCCTACGAGCAGTACTTC.

This rearrangement joins TRBV7-8 to TRBJ2-7; weak D call: TRBD2 (5 bases). The germline V gene encodes CDR1 SGHVS and CDR2 FQNEAQ. The CDR3 contains 12 residues. V shed 1 base and J shed 12 bases, with 13 bases lying between them. In nucleotides, the CDR3 is TGTGCCAGCAGCTTAGATCGGGAAGCTCGGTACTTC. As protein: CASSLDREARYF.

In this sample, this clone turned up once. Other DNA sequences within the sample encode an identical CDR3. The CDR3 is CASSVGGGTDTQYF. CDR3 bases: TGCGCCAGCAGTGTAGGCGGGGGCACAGATACGCAGTATTTT. The chain carries TRBV5-1 and TRBJ2-3; a weak D match, TRBD2 (6 bases). Trimming took 5 bases from V and 1 from J, leaving 11 bases between them. The germline gives CDR1 SGHRS, CDR2 YFSETQ. CDR3 length: 14 amino acids.

This chain connects TRBV7-3 to TRBJ1-1, with 7 positions matching TRBD1. The CDR3 covers 13 residues. The germline gives CDR1 SGHTA, CDR2 FQGTGA. Losses at the gene ends were 6 bases for V and 5 bases for J; bases not matched to a gene: 6. This chain's CDR3 is CASRQTGLTEAFF. The DNA of the CDR3 is TGTGCCAGCAGGCAGACAGGGTTAACTGAAGCTTTCTTT.

CDR3 region: CASSEGPSGNTIYF. The CDR3 coding sequence is TGTGCCAGCAGCGAGGGACCCTCTGGAAACACCATATATTTT. The chain is built from TRBV9 and TRBJ1-3, with TRBD1 as a possible D gene (5 bases). Trimming took 3 bases from V and 0 from J, leaving 7 bases between them. CDR3 size: 14 residues. From germline, CDR1 is SGDLS and CDR2 YYNGEE.

The J gene is TRBJ2-1, the V gene TRBV19, with TRBD2 as a possible D gene (6 bases). This CDR3 comprises 14 residues. V lost 3 bases, J lost 7 bases, and 13 bases lay in between. Per the germline V gene, CDR1 is LNHDA and CDR2 is SQIVND (reference sequence). CDR3 in amino acids: CASSIGRRGNEQFF. The CDR3 DNA reads as TGTGCCAGTAGTATTGGACGGAGGGGAAATGAGCAGTTCTTC.

This chain joins TRBV5-6 and TRBJ2-1; a possible D gene is TRBD1 (5 bases). V lost 7 bases and J lost 8, with 16 bases in between. The CDR3 runs to 13 residues. The V gene's germline CDR1 is SGHDT and CDR2 YYEEEE. This CDR3 reads CASGRGRVYEQFF. DNA of the CDR3: TGTGCCAGCGGAAGGGGCAGGGTCTATGAGCAGTTCTTC.